Following are 5 T cell receptor beta chains from one sample sequenced in a study of blood T cells in healthy people across ages. Primers used in a second PCR of roughly 7 to 12 cycles were a sample-barcoded 5' primer and a J-beta primer mix. TCRdb passed the 5' RACE reads through MiXCR, listing each CDR3 protein once. Of about a million distinct CDR3 sequences in the sample, just over 50% were seen once. Sequencing input: blood. These receptors were taken from a woman aged 55-69 years in good health.

The chain links TRBV9 to TRBJ2-1; TRBD2 agrees at 8 bases. The germline V gene has CDR1 SGDLS and CDR2 YYNGEE. The CDR3 has 12 residues. The V gene end was trimmed by 7 bases and the J gene end by 4 bases; junction bases not matched to a gene: 1. The CDR3 here is CASAGGYNEQFF. The DNA for the CDR3 is TGTGCCAGCGCGGGAGGATACAATGAGCAGTTCTTC.

The gene calls are TRBV11-2 and TRBJ1-6, with no clear D. Germline assignment: CDR1 SGHAT and CDR2 FQNNGV. The CDR3 extends over 14 amino acids. V gave up 2 bases and J gave up 13 bases, with 15 bases separating them. CDR3 DNA: TGTGCCAGCAGCTTAAGGCAGGCCCCCTCCCCCCTCCACTTT. Translated, it gives CASSLRQAPSPLHF.

This chain uses TRBV7-2 with TRBJ1-2; no clear D. Germline values: CDR1 SGHTA, CDR2 FQGNSA. Trimming took off 2 bases at V and 3 bases at J, with 10 bases between the two ends. The CDR3 consists of 14 residues. CDR3 loop: CASSLPGMDYGYTF. The CDR3 nucleotides are TGTGCCAGCAGCTTACCCGGCATGGACTATGGCTACACCTTC. Filled out from reference TRBV7-2 and TRBJ1-2, the complete variable domain reads GAGVSQSPSNKVTEKGKDVELRCDPISGHTALYWYRQSLGQGLEFLIYFQGNSAPDKSGLPSDRFSAERTGGSVSTLTIQRTQQEDSAVYLCASSLPGMDYGYTFGSGTRLTVV.

With regard to this clonotype: Possible read error: a much larger clone is one base away. The chain combines TRBV5-1 with TRBJ2-3; D not resolved. Germline CDR1 SGHRS, CDR2 YFSETQ. The CDR3 contains 17 residues. The CDR3 nucleotides are TGCGCCAACAGCACCAACCTAGGCGGAACTAGCACAGATACGCAGTATTTT. This codes for CANSTNLGGTSTDTQYF.

Only a few counts were recorded for this clonotype. The CDR3 protein is CASSPTAGTDTQYF. The CDR3 DNA reads TGTGCCAGCTCACCTACCGCCGGGACAGATACGCAGTATTTT. This chain connects TRBV18 to TRBJ2-3; no firm D call. Trimming removed 3 bases at V and 3 bases at J, with 10 bases between. Germline-derived CDR1 and CDR2 are KGHSH and LQKENI. The CDR3 runs to 14 residues.